These T cell receptor beta chains were read from a single sample in a study of blood T cell repertoires in COVID-19. Sequencing used immunoSEQ multiplex PCR; TCRdb keeps in-frame clones, though not all of them. This table holds hundreds of thousands of clones, approximately 85% found once. The sequenced sample was PBMCs or T cells enriched from blood (not recorded which). The receptor source for this set is a middle-aged woman with acute COVID-19. Both conserved end residues are part of each CDR3. D genes are given only for firm matches. A clone size is listed for some rows: how often the clone was seen (once, few, many), or a class if it is expanded.

.,.,TRBJ2-2,TRBV21-1,TGTGCCAGCAGCCAGACATTCGGACTAGCGGGGGGCCTTAACACCGGGGAGCTGTTTTTT,CASSQTFGLAGGLNTGELFF
once,TRBD1,TRBJ1-2,TRBV7-9,TGTGCCAGCAGCGGGTGGGACAGGAATTATGGCTACACCTTC,CASSGWDRNYGYTF
.,.,TRBJ2-2,TRBV27,TGTGCCAGCAGTTTCTTGACAGGCTCCCCCGGGGAGCTGTTTTTT,CASSFLTGSPGELFF
.,TRBD1,TRBJ2-3,TRBV2,TGTGCCAGGCAAGCGGACAGGGTTTGGACAGATACGCAGTATTTT,CARQADRVWTDTQYF
.,TRBD2,TRBJ2-1,TRBV4-1,TGCGCCAGCAGCCAAGTGTCTAGCGGCCATGAGCAGTTCTTC,CASSQVSSGHEQFF
.,TRBD1,TRBJ1-5,TRBV6-1,TGTGCCAGCAGTGAAGACAGGGGCAGGCCCCAGCATTTT,CASSEDRGRPQHF
.,TRBD1,TRBJ1-2,TRBV10-3,TGTGCCATCCCGCGTCGGACAGGGGGCGGTTTTGATGGCTACACCTTC,CAIPRRTGGGFDGYTF
.,.,TRBJ2-6,TRBV27,TGTGCCAGCAGTCAACTCAGGGGTACTGGGGCCAACGTCCTGACTTTC,CASSQLRGTGANVLTF
.,TRBD1,TRBJ1-5,TRBV27,TGTGCCAGCAGTCTGGGACAGGGGGGCCAGCCCCAGCATTTT,CASSLGQGGQPQHF
.,.,TRBJ1-2,TRBV4-1,TGCGCCAGCAGCCAAGCAGCCCCGAACTCAGGGATTAACTATGGCTACACCTTC,CASSQAAPNSGINYGYTF
.,TRBD1,TRBJ2-7,TRBV5-1,TGCGCCAGCAGCGGGGGACAGGCGCAAAATTCCTACGAGCAGTACTTC,CASSGGQAQNSYEQYF
.,TRBD2,TRBJ2-2,TRBV2,TGTGCCAGCAATACGGGGGGAAGAACCGGGGAGCTGTTTTTT,CASNTGGRTGELFF
few,TRBD1,TRBJ1-4,TRBV19,TGTGCCAGTAGTATGGGCCCGACAGGGGGTAGGGAAAAACTGTTTTTT,CASSMGPTGGREKLFF
.,TRBD2,TRBJ2-3,TRBV5-1,TGCGCCAGCAGCTTACAAGCGGGGTTGTCAGATACGCAGTATTTT,CASSLQAGLSDTQYF
few,TRBD1,TRBJ2-7,TRBV19,TGTGCCAGTAGTAGGGACAGGGGTACCTACGAGCAGTACTTC,CASSRDRGTYEQYF
once,TRBD2,TRBJ2-1,TRBV20-1,TGCAGTGCTAGTCTGGGACTAGCGGTGTACAATGAGCAGTTCTTC,CSASLGLAVYNEQFF
.,.,TRBJ2-2,TRBV5-1,TGCGCCAGCAGCTTGATCGGGAACACCGGGGAGCTGTTTTTT,CASSLIGNTGELFF
.,.,TRBJ1-3,TRBV3-1/TRBV3-2,TGTGCCAGCAGCCAAGATTCCAGGGGCTCTGGAAACACCATATATTTT,CASSQDSRGSGNTIYF
.,.,TRBJ1-1,TRBV14,TGTGCCAGCAGCCTGGCGGGAGTTCTCACTGAAGCTTTCTTT,CASSLAGVLTEAFF
.,TRBD1,TRBJ1-2,TRBV19,TGTGCCAGTAGTATAGGGGGGACAGGAGAAATCTATGGCTACACCTTC,CASSIGGTGEIYGYTF
.,.,TRBJ1-2,TRBV6-5,TGTGCCAGCAGAATCAGGGCAGGAGCTAACTATGGCTACACCTTC,CASRIRAGANYGYTF
once,.,TRBJ1-6,TRBV30,TGTGCCTGGAGGAAGTTTGGGCTCCGCTCCTATAATTCACCCCTCCACTTT,CAWRKFGLRSYNSPLHF
.,TRBD2,TRBJ2-5,TRBV2,TGTGCCAGCAGTGAAGTGGCCAGGGAGGGAGAGACCCAGTACTTC,CASSEVAREGETQYF
.,TRBD1,TRBJ1-2,TRBV30,TGTGCCTGGCTACGGACAGGGGCCGGAGCTAACTATGGCTACACCTTC,CAWLRTGAGANYGYTF
.,.,TRBJ1-3,TRBV19,TGTGCCAGTAGTATAGGCTACTCTGGAAACACCATATATTTT,CASSIGYSGNTIYF
.,TRBD1,TRBJ1-4,TRBV6-2/TRBV6-3,TGTGCCAGCAGCCCACCGGGACAGATTGAAAAACTGTTTTTT,CASSPPGQIEKLFF
.,.,TRBJ1-4,TRBV11-2,TGTGCCAGCAGCTTAGTCCAAACTAATGAAAAACTGTTTTTT,CASSLVQTNEKLFF
.,.,TRBJ1-1,TRBV30,TGTGCCTGGAGTGTACTGATCGTGAACACTGAAGCTTTCTTT,CAWSVLIVNTEAFF
once,.,TRBJ1-6,TRBV6-1,TGTGCCAGCAGTGATGGGGGAGGGGAATCACCCCTCCACTTT,CASSDGGGESPLHF
.,.,TRBJ2-2,TRBV1,TGCACCAGCAGCCAGACTAGCGGGGGGGGCACCGGGGAGCTGTTTTTT,CTSSQTSGGGTGELFF
.,TRBD1,TRBJ1-1,TRBV10-1,TGCGCCAGCAGCTCCGGGACAGGGGGCACTGAAGCTTTCTTT,CASSSGTGGTEAFF
.,TRBD1,TRBJ2-6,TRBV15,TGTGCCACCAGCAGAGTAATTCCCGGGACAGGGCTCTCTGGGGCCAACGTCCTGACTTTC,CATSRVIPGTGLSGANVLTF
few,.,TRBJ2-6,TRBV12-3/TRBV12-4,TGTGCCAGCAATAGGGCCAACGTCCTGACTTTC,CASNRANVLTF
.,TRBD2,TRBJ2-2,TRBV5-1,TGCGCCAGCAGCTTGGTAGCGGGGTCCGCCGGGGAGCTGTTTTTT,CASSLVAGSAGELFF
few,.,TRBJ2-7,TRBV5-6,TGTGCCAGCAGCACAGGACAACAGCAGTACTTC,CASSTGQQQYF
.,TRBD1,TRBJ2-2,TRBV14,TGTGCCAGCAGCCAGGACAGGCCGAACACCGGGGAGCTGTTTTTT,CASSQDRPNTGELFF
once,TRBD1,TRBJ2-7,TRBV7-9,TGTGCCAGCAGCGGCACGGGACAGGGAGCCTACGAGCAGTACTTC,CASSGTGQGAYEQYF
.,.,TRBJ1-1,TRBV3-1/TRBV3-2,TGTGCCAGCAGCTATCTAAGCAGGCCGAACACTGAAGCTTTCTTT,CASSYLSRPNTEAFF
.,.,TRBJ2-5,TRBV7-2,TGTGCCAGCAGCTTAGTAACCGGGTACCAAGAGACCCAGTACTTC,CASSLVTGYQETQYF
.,TRBD1,TRBJ1-6,TRBV7-2,TGTGCCAGCAGCCCAGGAGGGGGCGTCGTTAATTCACCCCTCCACTTT,CASSPGGGVVNSPLHF
.,.,TRBJ1-2,TRBV30,TGTGCCTGGAGTGTAGGTTCAGGACAATATGGCTACACCTTC,CAWSVGSGQYGYTF
.,.,TRBJ2-1,TRBV7-8,TGTGCCAGCAGCTACAACAATGAGCAGTTCTTC,CASSYNNEQFF
.,TRBD1,TRBJ1-1,TRBV24-1,TGTGCCACCAGTGACGCCGGGACAGGGGGAATAGCTTTCTTT,CATSDAGTGGIAFF
.,.,TRBJ1-5,TRBV7-8,TGTGCCAGCAGATCTGAGTGGGGGGACAATCAGCCCCAGCATTTT,CASRSEWGDNQPQHF
.,.,TRBJ1-1,TRBV18,TGTGCCAGCTCACCAGTGGGGGGGCGATTTACTGAAGCTTTCTTT,CASSPVGGRFTEAFF
.,.,TRBJ1-5,TRBV30,TGTGCCTGGAGTAGGACAAATAGCAATCAGCCCCAGCATTTT,CAWSRTNSNQPQHF
.,TRBD1,TRBJ2-1,TRBV12-3/TRBV12-4,TGTGCCAGCAGGACAGGGGCTTACAATGAGCAGTTCTTC,CASRTGAYNEQFF
.,.,TRBJ1-2,TRBV11-2,TGTGCCAGCAGCCCTCTAGAGAGGAGTGGCTACACCTTC,CASSPLERSGYTF
few,.,TRBJ1-6,TRBV10-3,TGTGCCATCAGTGCGCTGGCCCATAATTCACCCCTCCACTTT,CAISALAHNSPLHF
.,.,TRBJ1-1,TRBV6-5,TGTGCCAGCTTACAGCTTCTGAACACTGAAGCTTTCTTT,CASLQLLNTEAFF
few,TRBD1,TRBJ2-7,TRBV7-2,TGTGCCAGCAGCCACAGGGACAGGTCCTACGAGCAGTACTTC,CASSHRDRSYEQYF